This T cell receptor (beta chain) derives from a study of response to subunit inactivated influenza vaccine. TCRdb analysed the RT-PCR reads with MiXCR anew, one entry per CDR3 protein. This sample yields about 700,000 distinct CDR3 sequences, of which roughly 15% are seen a single time; 7.5% to 8% belongs to the top ten. Study-wide results and limits: Only a handful of new T cells, the authors suggested, are recruited with each seasonal influenza vaccination.

Germline V gives CDR1 LNHNV, CDR2 YYDKDF (reference sequence). The CDR3 totals 19 residues. Trimming took off 0 bases at V and 4 bases at J, with 23 bases between the two ends. There are a few counts of this clonotype. Its antigen is currently unknown. The gene calls are TRBV15 and TRBJ2-3, with D possibly being TRBD1 (5 bases). Sample: PBMCs from blood, taken 14 to 15 days before vaccination. This sequence was found in a man aged 45-65 years who received an inactivated influenza vaccine. This CDR3 is CATSRDYLQALSTSDTQYF. The CDR3 DNA follows: TGTGCCACCAGCAGAGATTATCTACAGGCCCTATCCACATCAGATACGCAGTATTTT. Full variable domain (outside the CDR3, taken from reference TRBV15 and TRBJ2-3): DAMVIQNPRYQVTQFGKPVTLSCSQTLNHNVMYWYQQKSSQAPKLLFHYYDKDFNNEADTPDNFQSRRPNTSFCFLDIRSPGLGDTAMYLCATSRDYLQALSTSDTQYFGPGTRLTVL.